The entry below describes one T cell receptor (beta chain). As originally analysed: Counts of nucleated cells, estimated from reference gene primer amplification, were obtained. The repertoire was sequenced with immunoSEQ multiplex PCR; TCRdb's copy has only in-frame clones and lacks some. V and J calls and clone size come straight from that table; D and trimming were deduced from the DNA. The data contain about 75,000 clones, almost 90% of them singletons. These data belong to a study of blood T cell repertoires in COVID-19. Study as a whole: T cells, B-cell-depleted T cells, or PBMCs provided the cDNA or gDNA that served as material.

The CDR3 has 14 amino acids. V was clipped by 5 bases and J by 3 bases; unmatched bases: 2. CDR1 is MGHDK, CDR2 SYGVNS, per germline. The chain recombines TRBV25-1 with TRBJ2-1, with TRBD2 matching over 9 bases. This TCR came from a human donor in a cohort sampled during active COVID-19. Sequenced material: peripheral blood. Written as DNA, the CDR3 is TGTGCCAGCAGTCTAGCGGGAAGCTACAATGAGCAGTTCTTC. Its translation is CASSLAGSYNEQFF. Full variable domain (remainder filled in from reference TRBV25-1 and TRBJ2-1): EADIYQTPRYLVIGTGKKITLECSQTMGHDKMYWYQQDPGMELHLIHYSYGVNSTEKGDLSSESTVSRIRTEHFPLTLESARPSHTSQYLCASSLAGSYNEQFFGPGTRLTVL.